The T cell receptor beta chain under discussion was sequenced for a study of beta chain features in type 1 diabetes. Investigators reverse transcribed all isolated RNA, so they sequenced expressed TCRB transcripts. This table comes from immunoSEQ multiplex PCR, and its TCRdb copy is limited to in-frame clones, with some not included. The sample lists more than 150,000 clones; more than 10% were seen once. As concerns this clone: No antigen is known for it.

The length of the CDR3 is 16 residues. V lost 5 bases to trimming and J lost 2 bases; unmatched junction nucleotides: 9. Germline assignment: CDR1 SEHNR and CDR2 FQNEAQ (reference sequence). The purity of all sorted populations exceeded 95%. Overall study findings and caveats: TCRB CDR3s were moderately but significantly shorter in Type 1 diabetes patients in all four CD4+ subsets.

This TCR came from a woman younger than 30 in good health. The V call is TRBV7-9, the J call TRBJ2-7; TRBD1 matches at 10 bases. Sequenced: central memory CD4+ T cells from blood. CDR3 protein: CASSLRQGAKTYEQYF. The CDR3 DNA reads as TGTGCCAGCAGCCTCCGACAGGGGGCGAAGACCTACGAGCAGTACTTC.